Below, 32 T cell receptor beta chains from the same sample are listed, as sequenced in a study of cytomegalovirus exposure and HLA in healthy donors. This PCR relied on a set of 60 Vbeta primers and 13 Jbeta primers. Assay: immunoSEQ multiplex PCR; the TCRdb copy retains only in-frame clones and omits some. The sample lists tens of thousands of clones; under 80% were seen once. The source material was PBMCs. Receptors were obtained from a man aged 55 to 70 in good health and CMV-seropositive.

The genes are TRBV7-2 and TRBJ2-3, with TRBD2 matching 9 bases. Unmatched junction bases numbered 11, after V lost 6 bases and J lost 4 bases. CDR3 length: 16 amino acids. Germline CDR1 is SGHTA and CDR2 is FQGNSA. The CDR3 sequence: CASRGGLAQGADTQYF. The CDR3 DNA is TGTGCCAGCAGGGGTGGACTAGCGCAGGGGGCAGATACGCAGTATTTT.

The CDR3 region has the DNA TGCGCCAGCAGTGAACGGGAAACCGGGACAGGGCAGTTCTTC. It codes for CASSERETGTGQFF. J is TRBJ2-1 and V is TRBV10-1, with 8 bases identical to TRBD1. Germline V CDR1 and CDR2: WNHNN, SYGVQD (reference sequence). Germline trimming cut 3 bases from V and 12 bases from J; bases unmatched to any gene: 10. CDR3 length: 14 residues.

The chain couples TRBV7-8 to TRBJ1-2; 7 bases fit TRBD1. V was pared by 4 bases and J by 8 bases, with 16 bases of the junction left unmatched. This CDR3 region has 16 residues. Germline V gene data show CDR1 as SGHVS and CDR2 as FQNEAQ. The CDR3 protein is CASSSTLPAGGWGYTF. DNA of the CDR3: TGTGCCAGCAGCTCTACCCTCCCCGCAGGGGGTTGGGGCTACACCTTC.

The chain employs TRBV9 and TRBJ2-5; no definite D call. The CDR3 length is 15 residues. The V gene's germline CDR1 is SGDLS and CDR2 YYNGEE. The V and J ends lost 4 bases and 1 base respectively, with 14 bases between them. CDR3 coding DNA: TGTGCCAGCAGCAACAGCCAGACCTCCCAAGAGACCCAGTACTTC. This translates into CASSNSQTSQETQYF.

The table lists this clone with a count of one. CDR3 bases: TGCGCCAGCAGCCCAGGGCACCTTCTCTCTGGGGCCAACGTCCTGACTTTC. Translating gives CASSPGHLLSGANVLTF. The genes are TRBV5-1 and TRBJ2-6; tentatively, D is TRBD1 (5 bases). V was clipped by 4 bases and J by 0 bases, with 14 bases between them. This CDR3 has 17 residues. Germline V gene lookup returns CDR1 SGHRS and CDR2 YFSETQ. Full variable domain (outside the CDR3, taken from reference TRBV5-1 and TRBJ2-6): KAGVTQTPRYLIKTRGQQVTLSCSPISGHRSVSWYQQTPGQGLQFLFEYFSETQRNKGNFPGRFSGRQFSNSRSEMNVSTLELGDSALYLCASSPGHLLSGANVLTFGAGSRLTVL.

The chain carries TRBV11-2 and TRBJ2-2; D perhaps matches TRBD2 (7 bases). The CDR3 spans 15 residues. The V gene lost 5 bases and the J gene lost 5 bases, with 15 bases spanning the gap. Germline V gene data show CDR1 as SGHAT and CDR2 as FQNNGV. DNA of the CDR3: TGTGCCAGCAGCGCTCGGGGGGCGGGGACCGGGGAGCTGTTTTTT. Translated, it gives CASSARGAGTGELFF. Looking up the rest from reference TRBV11-2 and TRBJ2-2 gives the full variable domain: EAGVAQSPRYKIIEKRQSVAFWCNPISGHATLYWYQQILGQGPKLLIQFQNNGVVDDSQLPKDRFSAERLKGVDSTLKIQPAKLEDSAVYLCASSARGAGTGELFFGEGSRLTVL.

This rearrangement joins TRBV2 to TRBJ2-5; the D gene is possibly TRBD2 (6 bases). The CDR3 extends over 13 amino acids. Looked up from germline, CDR1 is SNHLY and CDR2 is FYNNEI. V shed 1 base and J shed 5 bases, with 8 bases lying between them. As DNA, the CDR3 is TGTGCCAGCAGTGAAGGGGGAGGCGAGACCCAGTACTTC. Its protein product is CASSEGGGETQYF.

This clone was observed a handful of times. The chain employs TRBV11-2 and TRBJ2-7; 7 positions agree with TRBD2. After removal of 5 bases from V and 3 bases from J, the junction contained 4 bases not matched to a gene. Germline values: CDR1 SGHAT, CDR2 FQNNGV. The CDR3 loop spans 13 amino acids. CDR3 sequence: CASSATSDYEQYF. The CDR3 region has the DNA TGTGCCAGCAGCGCTACTAGCGACTACGAGCAGTACTTC.

The CDR3 reads CASSAAGAVNEQFF. CDR3 sequence (DNA): TGTGCCAGCAGCGCCGCTGGAGCGGTGAATGAGCAGTTCTTC. This chain links TRBV9 with TRBJ2-1; a weak D match, TRBD2 (5 bases). V gave up 3 bases and J gave up 7 bases, with 14 bases separating them. Germline assignment: CDR1 SGDLS and CDR2 YYNGEE. The CDR3 totals 14 residues. Full variable domain (outside the CDR3, taken from reference TRBV9 and TRBJ2-1): DSGVTQTPKHLITATGQRVTLRCSPRSGDLSVYWYQQSLDQGLQFLIQYYNGEERAKGNILERFSAQQFPDLHSELNLSSLELGDSALYFCASSAAGAVNEQFFGPGTRLTVL.

The chain links TRBV7-9 to TRBJ2-7; 7 bases are a match to TRBD1. Germline assignment: CDR1 SEHNR and CDR2 FQNEAQ (reference sequence). V lost 5 bases and J lost 1; bases outside the gene matches: 8. This CDR3 spans 15 amino acids. The CDR3 DNA sequence: TGTGCCAGCAGCCCTTTTGACAGGGTGTCCTACGAGCAGTACTTC. Amino acids: CASSPFDRVSYEQYF.

V is TRBV25-1 and J is TRBJ2-5; 11 nucleotides line up with TRBD2. Trimming removed 4 bases from V and 1 base from J; junction bases left unmatched: 5. CDR1 MGHDK and CDR2 SYGVNS come from the germline V gene. The CDR3 has 16 amino acids. CDR3 nucleotides: TGTGCCAGCAGTGTAGCGGGGGGGCCTTCCCAAGAGACCCAGTACTTC. Translation gives CASSVAGGPSQETQYF. Together with reference TRBV25-1 and TRBJ2-5, the CDR3 gives the full variable domain: EADIYQTPRYLVIGTGKKITLECSQTMGHDKMYWYQQDPGMELHLIHYSYGVNSTEKGDLSSESTVSRIRTEHFPLTLESARPSHTSQYLCASSVAGGPSQETQYFGPGTRLLVL.

V and J are TRBV4-3 and TRBJ2-5; no clear D. The V and J ends lost 2 bases and 2 bases respectively, with 6 bases between them. Germline values: CDR1 LGHNA, CDR2 YSLEER. The CDR3 sequence is 13 residues long. DNA for the CDR3: TGCGCCAGCAGCCAAAACCTACAAGAGACCCAGTACTTC. Residues: CASSQNLQETQYF.

V and J are TRBV19 and TRBJ2-3; 11 positions agree with TRBD2. The CDR3 is 14 amino acids. With 8 bases clipped from V and 6 bases from J, the junction kept 7 bases outside the gene matches. CDR1 and CDR2 from the germline V gene are LNHDA and SQIVND (reference sequence). CDR3 coding DNA: TGTGCCAGTTCTCTAGCGGGGGGCGGGGATACGCAGTATTTT. Translation: CASSLAGGGDTQYF.

The chain couples TRBV30 to TRBJ2-5; 8 bases map to TRBD2. The length of the CDR3 is 16 residues. In germline, CDR1 is GTSNPN, CDR2 SVGIG (reference sequence). The trim removed 4 bases at V and 9 bases at J, leaving 19 bases unmatched. CDR3 bases: TGTGCCTGGAAAGGGACTGATTATCCGAGCGGGGGAGCCCAGTACTTC. It encodes CAWKGTDYPSGGAQYF.

A note on this clone: Germline and junction disagree at one end, which may indicate a read error. The DNA of the CDR3 is TGTGCCAGCAGTTTAGCGGGAGCGGACGAGCAGTACTTC. The encoded protein is CASSLAGADEQYF. The J gene is TRBJ2-7, the V gene TRBV11-2; 9 nucleotides align to TRBD2. Germline V gene data show CDR1 as SGHAT and CDR2 as FQNNGV. There are 13 residues in the CDR3.

The chain links TRBV6-6 to TRBJ2-1, with 10 bases that match TRBD1. The V segment lost 0 bases and the J segment 10 bases; nucleotides outside the gene matches: 3. The germline gives CDR1 MNHNY, CDR2 SVGAGI (reference sequence). This CDR3 is built from 14 residues. Here the CDR3 DNA reads TGTGCCAGCAGTTACTCAGACAGGGGGCAAGAGCAGTTCTTC. Translated, it gives CASSYSDRGQEQFF.

In DNA, the CDR3 is TGCAGCGTCAAGACAGGGGTAGGCGAGCAGTACTTC. Protein sequence: CSVKTGVGEQYF. The chain couples TRBV29-1 to TRBJ2-7, with 8 bases that match TRBD1. CDR1 is SQVTM and CDR2 is ANQGSEA in the germline V gene. This CDR3 contains 12 residues. V lost 6 bases to trimming and J lost 6 bases; unmatched junction nucleotides: 7.

The J gene is TRBJ2-2, the V gene TRBV13; TRBD2 matches at 13 bases. CDR1 is PRHDT and CDR2 is FYEKMQ in the germline V gene (reference sequence). V trimming: 2 bases; J trimming: 0 bases; junction bases outside the gene matches: 3. The CDR3 loop spans 18 amino acids. DNA for the CDR3: TGTGCCAGCAGCTTAAAGGGACTAGCGGGGCCGAACACCGGGGAGCTGTTTTTT. This codes for CASSLKGLAGPNTGELFF. The full variable domain, in which reference TRBV13 and TRBJ2-2 provide the parts outside the CDR3, is AAGVIQSPRHLIKEKRETATLKCYPIPRHDTVYWYQQGPGQDPQFLISFYEKMQSDKGSIPDRFSAQQFSDYHSELNMSSLELGDSALYFCASSLKGLAGPNTGELFFGEGSRLTVL.

The chain has TRBV27 and TRBJ2-7; maybe TRBD2 (5 bases). Trimming stripped 6 bases from V and 5 bases from J, with 23 bases between. Germline V gene data show CDR1 as MNHEY and CDR2 as SMNVEV (reference sequence). The CDR3 loop spans 16 amino acids. In nucleotides, the CDR3 is TGTGCCAGCAGATTAGCGACGCTCCCTCTAGTGAACGAGCAGTACTTC. This gives the protein CASRLATLPLVNEQYF.

This clone was seen a few times. The chain combines TRBV28 with TRBJ1-5; 9 nucleotides agree with TRBD1. The CDR3 runs to 19 residues. After removal of 7 bases from V and 4 bases from J, the junction contained 20 bases not matched to a gene. Germline values: CDR1 MDHEN, CDR2 SYDVKM. The CDR3 here is CASTNGLEGQGKENQPQHF. CDR3 in DNA: TGTGCCAGCACAAACGGGTTAGAGGGACAGGGTAAGGAGAATCAGCCCCAGCATTTT.

The chain links TRBV19 to TRBJ1-5; 7 bases fit TRBD1. V shed 3 bases and J 5 bases; nucleotides not matched to a gene: 10. This CDR3 is built from 16 residues. Germline CDR1 LNHDA, CDR2 SQIVND (reference sequence). Here the CDR3 reads CASSMGNSGGHQPQHF. The CDR3 DNA reads as TGTGCCAGTAGTATGGGGAACTCAGGGGGGCATCAGCCCCAGCATTTT.

The rearrangement uses TRBV5-1 and TRBJ2-5; 10 nucleotides align to TRBD2. V was clipped by 0 bases and J by 5 bases; unmatched bases: 10. The CDR3 spans 17 residues. Germline-derived CDR1 and CDR2 are SGHRS and YFSETQ. The CDR3 reads CASSLAGLAGAGETQYF. In DNA form, the CDR3 reads TGCGCCAGCAGCTTGGCTGGTCTAGCGGGGGCCGGGGAGACCCAGTACTTC.

The gene calls are TRBV5-5 and TRBJ2-1, with 7 nucleotides matching TRBD1. Germline CDR1 reads SGHKS; CDR2 reads YYEKEE (reference sequence). The trim removed 2 bases at V and 2 bases at J, leaving 7 bases unmatched. This CDR3 comprises 16 residues. The CDR3 spells CASSLAEGGPYNEQFF. CDR3 DNA sequence: TGTGCCAGCAGCTTAGCGGAAGGGGGCCCCTACAATGAGCAGTTCTTC.

This rearrangement joins TRBV29-1 to TRBJ2-6, with unresolved D. This CDR3 region has 14 residues. Trimming left V 4 bases short and J 1 base short, with 8 bases between. The germline CDR1 and CDR2 sequences are SQVTM and ANQGSEA. The CDR3 coding sequence is TGCAGCGTTGTTGAGTATTCTGGGGCCAACGTCCTGACTTTC. This encodes CSVVEYSGANVLTF.

This clone was counted only a few times. CDR3 DNA sequence: TGTGCCAGCAGCTTGGAAGGAGGGCAGATGAACACTGAAGCTTTCTTT. This sequence encodes CASSLEGGQMNTEAFF. The chain employs TRBV5-5 and TRBJ1-1; unclear D gene. The germline V gene has CDR1 SGHKS and CDR2 YYEKEE (reference sequence). This CDR3 comprises 16 residues. V gave up 0 bases and J gave up 0 bases, with 12 bases separating them.

V usage is TRBV19 and J usage is TRBJ2-5; D might be TRBD2 (5 bases). The CDR3 has 15 amino acids. Trimming removed 5 bases from V and 5 bases from J, with 18 bases in between. Germline loops: CDR1 LNHDA, CDR2 SQIVND (reference sequence). As DNA, the CDR3 is TGTGCCAGTAGTGCGGGCCCCCGGGGTCGGGAGACCCAGTACTTC. This sequence encodes CASSAGPRGRETQYF.

V and J are TRBV11-3 and TRBJ2-1; D gene ambiguous. The CDR3 has 12 residues. CDR1 is SGHNT, CDR2 YENEEA, per germline. Between the trimmed V and J ends, which lost 4 bases and 5 bases, there was a span of 6 bases. CDR3: CASSSQNNEQFF. Written as DNA, the CDR3 is TGTGCCAGCAGCTCCCAAAACAATGAGCAGTTCTTC.

The V call is TRBV21-1, the J call TRBJ2-1; the table's D call, TRBD2, has no DNA check behind it. TRBV21-1 is a pseudogene segment. The CDR3 sequence is 14 residues long. The CDR3 reads CASSMGGAWNEQFF. The CDR3 nucleotides are TGTGCCAGCAGCATGGGGGGGGCCTGGAATGAGCAGTTCTTC.

The CDR3 nucleotides are TGTGCCAGCAGCCGAACCTCGAGAGGCCGGGGGAGTGTCTATGGCTACACCTTC. It is translated as CASSRTSRGRGSVYGYTF. This chain links TRBV5-4 with TRBJ1-2; D may be TRBD1 (5 bases). The CDR3 is 18 residues long. Per germline, CDR1 SGHNT and CDR2 YYREEE (reference sequence). V gave up 4 bases and J gave up 4 bases, with 26 bases separating them.

The rearrangement joins TRBV30 to TRBJ2-1; a possible D gene is TRBD2 (6 bases). Trimming cost V 3 bases and J 5 bases, with 20 bases left between them. The germline gives CDR1 GTSNPN, CDR2 SVGIG (reference sequence). CDR3 length equals 16 residues. CDR3 nucleotide sequence: TGTGCCTGGAGCGACGATCCCCGGGGGTCGAACAATGAGCAGTTCTTC. It encodes CAWSDDPRGSNNEQFF.

The chain couples TRBV5-4 to TRBJ2-2, with 11 bases identical to TRBD1. Germline lookup yields CDR1 SGHNT and CDR2 YYREEE (reference sequence). The CDR3 has 14 residues. V dropped 3 bases and J dropped 7; count of bases not matched to a gene: 2. The CDR3 region is CASSSGTGGGELFF. The CDR3 coding sequence is TGTGCCAGCAGCTCCGGGACAGGGGGCGGGGAGCTGTTTTTT.

This sequence joins TRBV5-5 and TRBJ1-1; D gene uncertain. Trimming pared 2 bases from V and 7 bases from J, leaving 9 bases between. In germline, CDR1 is SGHKS, CDR2 YYEKEE (reference sequence). This CDR3 spans 12 amino acids. The CDR3 DNA follows: TGTGCCAGCAGCTTCAATACATATGAAGCTTTCTTT. Amino acids: CASSFNTYEAFF. The complete variable domain, with remaining parts taken from reference TRBV5-5 and TRBJ1-1, reads DAGVTQSPTHLIKTRGQQVTLRCSPISGHKSVSWYQQVLGQGPQFIFQYYEKEERGRGNFPDRFSARQFPNYSSELNVNALLLGDSALYLCASSFNTYEAFFGQGTRLTVV.